This entry concerns a single TCR beta chain. The data were obtained in a study of blood T cells in healthy people across ages. A sample-barcoded 5' primer and a J-beta primer mix were used in a second PCR of about 7 to 12 cycles. TCRdb passed the 5' RACE reads through MiXCR, listing each CDR3 protein once. In the table there are some 1.5 million distinct CDR3 sequences, 42% of which are singletons. Trimming removed 0 bases from V and 0 bases from J, with 14 bases in between. Germline loops: CDR1 MNHNY, CDR2 SVGAGI (reference sequence). The CDR3 sequence is 17 residues long. The sample taken for sequencing was blood. The clonotype comes from a woman in her late teens or twenties in good health. The chain couples TRBV6-6 to TRBJ2-5; weak D call: TRBD2 (6 bases). This chain's CDR3 is CASSYSLAETYQETQYF. As DNA, the CDR3 is TGTGCCAGCAGTTACTCGTTAGCGGAGACGTACCAAGAGACCCAGTACTTC.